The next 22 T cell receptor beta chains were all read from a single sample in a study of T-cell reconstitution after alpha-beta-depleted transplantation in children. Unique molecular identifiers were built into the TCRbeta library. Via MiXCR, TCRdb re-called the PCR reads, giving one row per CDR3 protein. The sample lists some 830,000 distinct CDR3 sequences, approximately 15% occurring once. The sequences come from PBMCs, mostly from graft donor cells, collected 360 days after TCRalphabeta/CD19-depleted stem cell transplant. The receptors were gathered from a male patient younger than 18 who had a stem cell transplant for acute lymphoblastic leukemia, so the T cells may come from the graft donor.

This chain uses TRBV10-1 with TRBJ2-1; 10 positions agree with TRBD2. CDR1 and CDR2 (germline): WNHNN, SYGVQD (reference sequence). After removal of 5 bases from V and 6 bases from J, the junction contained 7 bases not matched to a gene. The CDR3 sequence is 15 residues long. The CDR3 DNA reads TGCGCCAGCAGTAGCGCAGCGGGAGGGCCCAATGAGCAGTTCTTC. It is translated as CASSSAAGGPNEQFF.

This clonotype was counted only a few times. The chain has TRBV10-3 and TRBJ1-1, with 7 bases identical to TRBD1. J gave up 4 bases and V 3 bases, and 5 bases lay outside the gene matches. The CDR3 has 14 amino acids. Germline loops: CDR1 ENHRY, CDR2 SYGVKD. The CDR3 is CAISDEGARTEAFF. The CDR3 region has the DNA TGTGCCATCAGTGACGAGGGGGCACGCACTGAAGCTTTCTTT.

The CDR3 DNA reads as TGTGCCAGCAGTTACTCGACGACGACAGGGGTGAGTCAGCCCCAGCATTTT. It encodes CASSYSTTTGVSQPQHF. This chain joins TRBV6-5 and TRBJ1-5; 8 bases fit TRBD1. The CDR3 consists of 17 residues. Germline V CDR1 and CDR2: MNHEY, SVGAGI. J lost 6 bases, V lost 0 bases, and 10 bases had no gene match.

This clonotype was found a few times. The CDR3 is CASSHPGQGREQYF. CDR3 bases: TGCGCCAGCAGCCATCCGGGACAGGGGAGGGAGCAGTACTTC. The J gene is TRBJ2-7, the V gene TRBV4-1, with TRBD1 matching over 10 bases. J gave up 7 bases and V 3 bases, and 6 bases lay outside the gene matches. The germline V gene encodes CDR1 MGHRA and CDR2 YSYEKL. This CDR3 has 14 amino acids.

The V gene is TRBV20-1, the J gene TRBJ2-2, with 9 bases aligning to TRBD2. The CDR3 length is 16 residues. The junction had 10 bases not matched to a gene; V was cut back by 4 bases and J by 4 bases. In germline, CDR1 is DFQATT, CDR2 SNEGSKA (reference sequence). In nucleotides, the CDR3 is TGCAGTGCTACCGATAGCGGGAGATATCCCACCGGGGAGCTGTTTTTT. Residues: CSATDSGRYPTGELFF.

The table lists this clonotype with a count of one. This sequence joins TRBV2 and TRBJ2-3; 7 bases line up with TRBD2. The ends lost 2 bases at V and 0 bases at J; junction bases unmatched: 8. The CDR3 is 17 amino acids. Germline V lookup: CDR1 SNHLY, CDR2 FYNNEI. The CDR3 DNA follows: TGTGCCAGCAGTGAACTTCACCTAGCGGCCAGCACAGATACGCAGTATTTT. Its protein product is CASSELHLAASTDTQYF.

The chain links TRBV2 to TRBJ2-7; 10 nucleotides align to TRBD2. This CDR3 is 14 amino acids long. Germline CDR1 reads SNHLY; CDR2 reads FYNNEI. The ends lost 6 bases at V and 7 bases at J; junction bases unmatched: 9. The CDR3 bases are TGTGCCAGCAGACGGGGACTAGCGCTAACAGAGCAGTACTTC. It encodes CASRRGLALTEQYF.

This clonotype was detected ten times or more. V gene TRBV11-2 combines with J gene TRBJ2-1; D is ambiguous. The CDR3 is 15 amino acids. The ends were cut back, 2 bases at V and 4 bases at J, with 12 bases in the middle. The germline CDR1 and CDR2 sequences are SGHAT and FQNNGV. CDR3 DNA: TGTGCCAGCAGCTTACGGAGAACGAAGTACAATGAGCAGTTCTTC. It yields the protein CASSLRRTKYNEQFF.

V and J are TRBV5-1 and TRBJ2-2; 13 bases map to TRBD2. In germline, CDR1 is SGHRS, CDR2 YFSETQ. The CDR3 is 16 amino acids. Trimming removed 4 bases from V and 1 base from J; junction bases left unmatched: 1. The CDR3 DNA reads TGCGCCAGCAGCCGGACTAGCGGGGGGAACACCGGGGAGCTGTTTTTT. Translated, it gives CASSRTSGGNTGELFF.

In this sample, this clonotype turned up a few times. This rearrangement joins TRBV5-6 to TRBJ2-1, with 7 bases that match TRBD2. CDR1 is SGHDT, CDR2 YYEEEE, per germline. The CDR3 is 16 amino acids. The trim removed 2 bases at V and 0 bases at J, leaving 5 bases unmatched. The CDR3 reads CASSLLAKGSYNEQFF. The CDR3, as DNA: TGTGCCAGCAGCTTACTAGCGAAGGGCTCCTACAATGAGCAGTTCTTC.

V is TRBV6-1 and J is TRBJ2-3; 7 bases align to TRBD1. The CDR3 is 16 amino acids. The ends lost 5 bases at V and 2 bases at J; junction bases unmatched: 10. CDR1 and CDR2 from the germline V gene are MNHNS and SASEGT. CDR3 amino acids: CASSRVPQGSTDTQYF. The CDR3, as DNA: TGTGCCAGCAGTCGAGTACCACAGGGGTCCACAGATACGCAGTATTTT.

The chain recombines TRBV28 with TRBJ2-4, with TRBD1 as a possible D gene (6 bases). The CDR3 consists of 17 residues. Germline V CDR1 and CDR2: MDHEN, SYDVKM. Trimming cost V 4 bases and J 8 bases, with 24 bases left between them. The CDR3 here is CASSSAIVGQQFYIQYF. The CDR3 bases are TGTGCCAGCAGTTCCGCGATCGTCGGACAGCAGTTTTACATTCAGTACTTC. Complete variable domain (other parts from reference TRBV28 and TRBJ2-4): DVKVTQSSRYLVKRTGEKVFLECVQDMDHENMFWYRQDPGLGLRLIYFSYDVKMKEKGDIPEGYSVSREKKERFSLILESASTNQTSMYLCASSSAIVGQQFYIQYFGAGTRLSVL.

The CDR3 region is CASSLLSPGGTYNEQFF. CDR3 coding DNA: TGCGCCAGCAGCTTGCTTAGTCCGGGGGGAACCTACAATGAGCAGTTCTTC. The chain couples TRBV5-1 to TRBJ2-1, with 7 bases identical to TRBD2. The V gene end was trimmed by 1 base and the J gene end by 2 bases; junction bases not matched to a gene: 9. This CDR3 is 17 amino acids long. Germline V gives CDR1 SGHRS, CDR2 YFSETQ.

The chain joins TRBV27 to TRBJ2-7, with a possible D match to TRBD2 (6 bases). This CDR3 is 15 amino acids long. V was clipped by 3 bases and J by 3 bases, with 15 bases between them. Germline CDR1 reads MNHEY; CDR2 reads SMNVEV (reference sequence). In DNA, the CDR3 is TGTGCCAGCAGTTTTGGGGGGAAAGGTGACTACGAGCAGTACTTC. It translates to CASSFGGKGDYEQYF.

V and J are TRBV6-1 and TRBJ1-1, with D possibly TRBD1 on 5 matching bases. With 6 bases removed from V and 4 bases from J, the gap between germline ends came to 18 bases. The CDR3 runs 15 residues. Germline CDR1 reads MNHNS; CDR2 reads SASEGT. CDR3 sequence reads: CASRRDGGTRTEAFF. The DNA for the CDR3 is TGTGCCAGCAGACGCGATGGGGGTACCCGCACTGAAGCTTTCTTT.

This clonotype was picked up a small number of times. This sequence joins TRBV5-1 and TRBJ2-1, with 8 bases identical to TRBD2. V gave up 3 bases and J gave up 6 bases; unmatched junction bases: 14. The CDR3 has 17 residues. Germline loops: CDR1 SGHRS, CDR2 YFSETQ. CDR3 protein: CASSWGSLGLGANEQFF. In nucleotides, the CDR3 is TGCGCCAGCAGCTGGGGATCTCTGGGACTAGGGGCCAATGAGCAGTTCTTC.

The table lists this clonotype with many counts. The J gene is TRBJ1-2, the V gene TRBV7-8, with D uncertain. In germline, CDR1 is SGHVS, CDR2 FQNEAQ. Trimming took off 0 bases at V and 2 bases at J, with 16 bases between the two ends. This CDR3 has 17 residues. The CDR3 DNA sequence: TGTGCCAGCAGCTTAGCGCTTTCTCCCGGAGGAAACTATGGCTACACCTTC. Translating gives CASSLALSPGGNYGYTF.

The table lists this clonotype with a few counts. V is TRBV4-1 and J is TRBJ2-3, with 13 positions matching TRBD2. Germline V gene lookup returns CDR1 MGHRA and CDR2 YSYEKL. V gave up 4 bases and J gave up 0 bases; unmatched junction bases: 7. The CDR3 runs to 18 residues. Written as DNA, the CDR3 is TGCGCCAGCAGCCCACGAGGGACTAGCGGGGAAAGCACAGATACGCAGTATTTT. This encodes CASSPRGTSGESTDTQYF.

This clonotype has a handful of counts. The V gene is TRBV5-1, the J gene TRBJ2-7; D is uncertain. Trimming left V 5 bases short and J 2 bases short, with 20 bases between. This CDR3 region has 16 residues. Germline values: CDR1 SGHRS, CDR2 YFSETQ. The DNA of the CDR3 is TGCGCCAGCAGTAAGCCCAGACTTAGCCTTACCTACGAGCAGTACTTC. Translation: CASSKPRLSLTYEQYF.

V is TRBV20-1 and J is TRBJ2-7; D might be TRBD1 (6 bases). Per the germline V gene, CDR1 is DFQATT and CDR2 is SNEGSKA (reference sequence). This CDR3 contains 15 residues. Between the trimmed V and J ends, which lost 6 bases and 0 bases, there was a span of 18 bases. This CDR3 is CSAQTGLYFSYEQYF. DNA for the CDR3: TGCAGTGCCCAGACAGGACTTTATTTCTCCTACGAGCAGTACTTC.

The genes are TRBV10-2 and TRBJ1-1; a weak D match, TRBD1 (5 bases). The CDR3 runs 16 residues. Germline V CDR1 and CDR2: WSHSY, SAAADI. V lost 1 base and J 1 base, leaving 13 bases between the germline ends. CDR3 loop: CASSEWGLAGNTEAFF. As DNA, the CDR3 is TGCGCCAGCAGTGAGTGGGGGTTGGCAGGGAACACTGAAGCTTTCTTT.

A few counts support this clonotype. The DNA for the CDR3 is TGTGCCAGCAGTTTTCAAAGGGCCGGGACATATTCCTACGAGCAGTACTTC. Amino acids: CASSFQRAGTYSYEQYF. J is TRBJ2-7 and V is TRBV12-3 or TRBV12-4; the D gene is possibly TRBD1 (6 bases). The length of the CDR3 is 17 residues. Trimming removed 3 bases at V and 1 base at J, with 19 bases between.